This T cell receptor (beta chain) was identified during a study of cytomegalovirus exposure and HLA in healthy donors (dated by TCRdb to between 2016 and 2019). Concerning the study at large: An earlier analysis of 587 of the donors reported 276 Gb of sequence data and around 120 million unique TCR beta sequences obtained from approximately 180 million T cells. An early release covering 500 to 750 HLA-typed donors comprised 250 to 350 gigabases of sequencing data and about 90 million unique TCR sequences. Of the 300 to 400 genotyped donors, roughly 85% fell in the genetic ancestry cluster associated with self-reported Caucasian donors. The study was designed to test whether signatures of past pathogen exposure could be identified by cataloging public T cell receptors. Using immunosequencing, the study profiled T cell repertoires from approximately 700 subjects and related those repertoires to cytomegalovirus serostatus. Along with the approximately 670-subject first cohort, a separate validation cohort of about 110 different subjects was used. To predict cytomegalovirus infection status, the study brought together high-throughput TCR immunosequencing, statistical association of individual TCRs with disease status, and machine learning. A later analysis re-analyzed previously published TCR beta repertoires from 650 to 800 donors and added high-resolution HLA genotyping to study TCR occurrence patterns. Rather than using new phenotypic data, the later analysis identified candidate immune exposures from TCR beta sequences and from how often those sequences occurred across donors. To decide whether each TCR beta V gene segment behaved as functional or pseudogenic, an earlier analysis of some 580 of the donors relied on high-throughput TCR beta sequencing. Alongside the repertoire data, information on donor age, sex, ethnicity and CMV serostatus was compiled. A later genetic analysis took genome-wide SNP genotypes for about 55% of the 666 donors and used that subset as a discovery cohort. Every discovery cohort repertoire had been produced on one sequencing platform. Both class I and class II loci were covered by HLA typing, at four-digit resolution. Typing coverage varied by locus: about 629-630 donors for A, B, C, DRB1 and DQB1; more than 500 for DQA1; nearly 610 for DPA1; some 470 for DPB1. About five DR-DQ haplotypes were handled as single units for association and clustering because linkage in the cohort was strong. On average, about 200,000 unique TCR beta nucleotide sequences were sequenced per donor among several hundred genotyped donors of the cohort, with about 19% of those sequences being non-productive. The paper as a whole reports these results and caveats: Strong co-occurrence of HLA alleles, especially DR and DQ, made assigning TCR associations to individual alleles difficult. Three of the identified cytomegalovirus-associated TCR beta chains were confirmed in vitro to be specific for cytomegalovirus antigens. Immune exposure information for the cohort was limited to CMV serostatus. Compared with the 666-donor mean, donors in an Asian-associated ancestry cluster had fewer N-insertions in productive TCRs, according to a later genetic analysis. In an earlier analysis of over 550 of the donors, most TCR beta V segments were observed in productive rearrangements about 87% or about 30% of the time, broadly matching IMGT annotations. Because HLA typing was unavailable for some donors at each locus, only the typed subset was used in association tests. A cluster of highly shared sequence variants was judged likely to be a technical artifact of the sequencing pipeline. In a later analysis, TCR association rates were found to vary across HLA loci, with the most associated TCRs seen for DRB1 alleles and the fewest for HLA-C alleles. Compared with equally common non-associated chains, HLA-associated TCR beta chains in a later analysis were more clonally expanded and had lower generation probabilities. Some IMGT-functional V segments, including TRBV6-2 and TRBV6-3, could not be told apart with the 87-base-pair reads, so those segments were excluded. Most TCR sequences were observed very rarely across donors, whereas some public TCRs were present in many individuals. In a later genetic analysis, a missense DCLRE1C variant was associated with V-gene and J-gene trimming of TCR beta chains, and the association was replicated in an independent cohort. A later analysis associated about 16,000 TCR beta sequences with specific HLA alleles at a false discovery rate of 0.05. In both the original and validation cohorts, the classifier was reported to diagnose cytomegalovirus status with high specificity and sensitivity. A further reported finding was that TCR beta sequences accurately predicted the HLA-A and HLA-B alleles for most subjects in the first cohort. The presence/absence analyses assumed that sequencing depth was roughly uniform across donors, and that assumption may not be true. It was suggested by the authors that the approach could potentially be generalized to other disease states and immunological phenotypes. Most CMV-associated TCR beta chains appeared to be HLA-restricted in a later analysis, and the HLA associations seemed to be driven largely by CMV exposure. The study gave a list of about 170 TCR beta chains associated with cytomegalovirus. This cohort had only TCR beta chains sequenced, and the lack of alpha or paired-chain data limited which features could be detected. Because counts were too low, about 15 rarely observed V segments, including chromosome 9 orphons, were left out of the earlier analysis of over 550 of the donors. Correlated functional status among segregating V segments might reflect linkage disequilibrium, but an unknown experimental factor could not be ruled out. According to a later analysis, parvovirus B19, influenza, CMV and Epstein-Barr virus appeared linked to several top co-occurrence clusters.

On this clone itself: Its antigen is not yet known. No base qualities exist here, and no much larger clone lies one base off it.

From its cysteine to its phenylalanine, the CDR3 spans 16 amino acids. Just the 48-base CDR3 DNA is kept, in frame starting at base 1. The CDR1 and CDR2 encoded by the germline V gene (reference sequence) are MNHEY and SMNVEV. Cut back by 7 bases and 7 bases, the V and J ends lie 20 bases apart. Receptor libraries were prepared by the immunoSEQ multiplex PCR assay. For the multiplex PCR, a mixture combining 60 forward primers for TCR Vbeta segments and 13 reverse primers for TCR Jbeta segments was used. Amplification of the CDR3 region of rearranged TCR beta genes was performed with a multiplex PCR assay on genomic DNA. On the Illumina HiSeq System, the amplified TCR beta libraries were sequenced as 87-base-pair reads. In the original analysis: In a later analysis, tens of millions of unique TCR beta chains were counted across the roughly 610 repertoires, and around 11 million of these chains were shared by at least two donors. A nearest-neighbor algorithm error-corrected the raw reads and collapsed the reads into unique sequences, merging closely related sequences to remove PCR and sequencing errors. CDR3 sequences were aligned to IMGT reference sequences to assign V, D and J gene segments. For a sequence to be retained, at least a six-nucleotide match to both a V gene segment and a J gene segment was required. A rearrangement was called productive if the CDR3 had no stop codons and remained in frame with V and J, and every other rearrangement was called non-productive. CDR3 was defined according to IMGT convention as the region running from the second conserved V-encoded cysteine to the conserved J-encoded phenylalanine. The earlier analysis of 587 of the donors excluded sequences that lacked an unambiguous match to a single V gene segment. In an earlier analysis of a few hundred of the donors, V segments were called functional above 56.7% productive rearrangements and were called segregating when the between-donor standard deviation exceeded 5%. A statistical classification framework was built for diagnosing cytomegalovirus status from the catalog of TCR beta chain sequences. In a later analysis, TCR nucleotide sequences were compared against IMGT/GENE-DB human TR gene sequences so that V and J genes could be assigned. A later analysis assigned CDR3 sequences and most-parsimonious VDJ recombination scenarios with the TCRdist pipeline. In a later analysis, each TCR beta chain was defined by its CDR3 amino acid sequence together with its V-gene family, and reads lacking a unique V-gene family were excluded. To address suspected cross-contamination and a sequencing artifact, a later analysis removed 450 to 700 highly shared, low-generation-probability nucleotide sequences. In a later analysis, a clonal expansion index was calculated for each public chain from normalized within-repertoire ranks of inferred template counts. In a later analysis, generation probabilities were computed using a VDJ recombination model fitted to out-of-frame rearrangements, and the results were checked against IGoR. In a later analysis, TCR-TCR, TCR-HLA and TCR-CMV co-occurrence was scored with hypergeometric tests, and a repertoire-size bias correction was applied to TCR pairs. A later analysis estimated false discovery rates by permuting HLA or CMV assignments 20 times. In a later analysis, co-occurring TCRs were grouped using DBSCAN, with TCRdist sequence similarity added in when clustering inside HLA-allele-positive subsets. For co-occurrence clustering, repertoires with fewer than 30,000 or more than 120,000 public chains were excluded, along with roughly 5 repertoires with anomalous nucleotide sharing. The table was pulled from immuneACCESS by TCRdb, which kept in-frame rearrangements only. Such tables lose some clones; where checked, under half of the loss comes from unresolved V genes, and the rest has no known cause. D and trimming come from the DNA, and the V and J calls and clone size come from that table. A total of fewer than 150,000 clones appear in this sample, approximately 80% of them only once. Of the sample, around 3.5% falls within the top ten clones.

The cohort comprised some 700 healthy bone marrow donors. All cohort members were sampled while nominally healthy, although unrecorded immune exposures were likely present. Of the roughly 670 cohort members, more than 250 had a positive CMV serostatus and about 350 had a negative one, while no CMV serostatus was recorded for the donor. A peripheral blood sample was provided by each donor, and peripheral blood mononuclear cells were used for TCR beta sequencing. The Qiagen DNeasy Blood Extraction Kit was used to extract genomic DNA from the blood cell samples. Sequenced sample: PBMCs. This clonotype was obtained from a human donor in good health. The V gene is TRBV27 and the J gene is TRBJ1-6; the D region possibly corresponds to TRBD1 (6 bases align). The sequenced DNA: TGTGCCAGCACCCCCCAGGGAGGGGGATGGAATTCACCCCTCCACTTT. Translated, it gives CASTPQGGGWNSPLHF.